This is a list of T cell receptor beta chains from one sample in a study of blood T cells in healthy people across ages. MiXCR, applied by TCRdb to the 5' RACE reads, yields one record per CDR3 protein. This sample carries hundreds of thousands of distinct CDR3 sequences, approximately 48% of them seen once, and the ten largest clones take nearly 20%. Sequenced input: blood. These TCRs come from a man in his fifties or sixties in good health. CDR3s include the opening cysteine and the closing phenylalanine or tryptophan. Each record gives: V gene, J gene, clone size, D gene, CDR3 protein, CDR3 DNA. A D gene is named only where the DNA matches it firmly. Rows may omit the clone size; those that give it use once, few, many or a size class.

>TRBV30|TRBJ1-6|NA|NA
CAWSVLAGSHKPTPLHF
TGTGCCTGGAGTGTACTCGCAGGGAGCCACAAACCAACACCCCTCCACTTT
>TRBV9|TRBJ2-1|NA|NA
CARSPGSAGNYNEQFF
TGTGCCCGCAGTCCCGGTTCTGCAGGGAATTACAATGAGCAGTTCTTC
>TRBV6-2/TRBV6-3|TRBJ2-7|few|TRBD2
CASVFSGGTYEQYF
TGTGCCAGCGTCTTTAGCGGGGGGACCTACGAGCAGTACTTC
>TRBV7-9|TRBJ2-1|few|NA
CASSLASPYYNEQFF
TGTGCCAGCAGCTTAGCTAGCCCTTACTACAATGAGCAGTTCTTC
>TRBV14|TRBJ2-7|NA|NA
CASSRLADADSYEQYF
TGTGCCAGCAGCCGGCTGGCGGACGCAGACTCCTACGAGCAGTACTTC
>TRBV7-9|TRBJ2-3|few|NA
CASSSLVLTDTQYF
TGTGCCAGCAGCTCCTTGGTTCTCACAGATACGCAGTATTTT
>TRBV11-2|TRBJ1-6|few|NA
CASSLQGGSSPLHF
TGTGCCAGCAGCCTTCAAGGGGGAAGTTCACCCCTCCACTTT
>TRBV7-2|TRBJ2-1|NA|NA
CASSWAGRSYNEQFF
TGTGCCAGCAGCTGGGCGGGCCGCTCCTACAATGAGCAGTTCTTC
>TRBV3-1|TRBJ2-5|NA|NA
CASSQRGPRGNEQYF
TGTGCCAGCAGCCAGCGGGGGCCAAGAGGCAATGAGCAGTACTTC
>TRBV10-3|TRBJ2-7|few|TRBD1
CAISGGQMTYEQYF
TGTGCCATCAGTGGGGGACAGATGACCTACGAGCAGTACTTC
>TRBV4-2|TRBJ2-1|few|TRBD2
CASSQASGAYNEQFF
TGTGCCAGCAGCCAAGCTAGCGGGGCCTACAATGAGCAGTTCTTC
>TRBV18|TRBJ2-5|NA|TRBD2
CASSPPSSGPFQYF
TGTGCCAGCTCACCACCGTCTAGCGGACCGTTCCAGTACTTC
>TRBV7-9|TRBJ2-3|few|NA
CASSLVWAGSDTQYF
TGTGCCAGCAGCTTAGTTTGGGCAGGGAGCGATACGCAGTATTTT
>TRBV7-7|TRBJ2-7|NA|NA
CASRPGYGNEQYF
TGTGCCAGCAGGCCGGGGTATGGTAACGAGCAGTACTTC
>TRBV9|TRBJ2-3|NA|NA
CASSVSQGGDTQYF
TGTGCCAGCAGCGTATCGCAGGGGGGGGATACGCAGTATTTT
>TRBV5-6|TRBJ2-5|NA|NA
CASSGGPVRETQYF
TGTGCCAGCAGCGGGGGACCAGTTCGGGAGACCCAGTACTTC
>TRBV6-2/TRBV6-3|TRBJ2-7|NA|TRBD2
CASSYSGGITYEQYF
TGTGCCAGCAGTTACAGCGGGGGGATCACCTACGAGCAGTACTTC
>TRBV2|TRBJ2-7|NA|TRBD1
CASSEQGRQGGPYEQYF
TGTGCCAGCAGTGAACAGGGGCGACAGGGGGGTCCCTACGAGCAGTACTTC
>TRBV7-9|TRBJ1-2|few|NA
CASSSPLGYTF
TGTGCCAGCAGCTCCCCCTTGGGCTACACCTTC
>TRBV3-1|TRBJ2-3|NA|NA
CASSRSGGGGDTQYF
TGTGCCAGCAGCCGCAGTGGGGGTGGGGGAGATACGCAGTATTTT
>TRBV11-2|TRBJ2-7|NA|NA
CASNPSRGSYEQYF
TGTGCCAGCAACCCCAGTCGGGGGTCCTACGAGCAGTACTTC
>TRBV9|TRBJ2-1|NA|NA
CASSVGQFNNEQFF
TGTGCCAGCAGCGTAGGACAGTTTAACAATGAGCAGTTCTTC
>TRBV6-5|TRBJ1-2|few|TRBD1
CASRPTGAYGYTF
TGTGCCAGCAGGCCGACAGGGGCCTATGGCTACACCTTC
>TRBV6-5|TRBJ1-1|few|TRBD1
CASRRTGTNTEAFF
TGTGCCAGCAGACGGACAGGGACGAACACTGAAGCTTTCTTT